This paragraph covers one T cell receptor (beta chain) sequence. Its antigen is unidentified. The data belong to a study of T cell repertoires in cytomegalovirus infection. Study as a whole: Well-studied HLA-B-restricted epitopes and recently identified HLA-C-restricted epitopes of CMV were both used in the study. Public TCR beta signatures indicated both CMV infection and matching HLA type.

In TCRdb, the reads were re-called with MiXCR into one record per CDR3 protein. Of approximately 470,000 distinct CDR3 sequences in the sample, about 39% were seen once. V shed 3 bases and J shed 0 bases, with 5 bases lying between them. Germline V gene data show CDR1 as LGHNA and CDR2 as YNFKEQ. The CDR3 has 13 amino acids. The study's findings and limits: Clonotypes of TCR beta that were HLA-C-restricted and CMV-specific dominated the ex vivo response. Carriers of CMV and the relevant HLA type were discriminated by public TCR beta frequency.

The gene calls are TRBV4-2 and TRBJ2-5, with TRBD2 as a possible D gene (5 bases). Source: cultured PBMCs, taken from culture after CMV antigen stimulation. The TCR was taken from a human donor in good health (CMV status not recorded). Some clones in this sample may be carry-over from other donors' samples. The CDR3 DNA reads TGTGCCAGCAGCCAGACTAACCAAGAGACCCAGTACTTC. Residues: CASSQTNQETQYF.